These 21 T cell receptor beta chains share one sample of origin, sequenced in a study of cytomegalovirus exposure and HLA in healthy donors. The PCR had 60 Vbeta and 13 Jbeta primers. The protocol was immunoSEQ multiplex PCR, while the TCRdb copy is restricted to in-frame clones and leaves out a portion. Altogether over 65,000 clones are present, roughly 83% being singletons, with the ten largest covering approximately 15%. The sequenced sample consisted of PBMCs. Receptor source: a woman in her 40s in good health and CMV-seropositive.

The genes are TRBV6-6 and TRBJ2-1, with 14 bases identical to TRBD2. Trimming removed 8 bases from V and 1 base from J; junction bases left unmatched: 4. Germline CDR1 is MNHNY and CDR2 is SVGAGI (reference sequence). The CDR3 contains 16 residues. The CDR3 bases are TGTGCCAGCCGGGGACTAGCGGGAGTTTCCTACAATGAGCAGTTCTTC. Protein: CASRGLAGVSYNEQFF.

The chain uses TRBV12-1 and TRBJ2-5; whether TRBD2, the table's D call, matches the DNA was not checked. TRBV12-1 is a known pseudogene. The CDR3 is 15 amino acids. The CDR3, as DNA: TGTGCCAGCAGCTTTGAGCGATCTGAGTGGGAGACCCAGTACTTC. Encoded protein: CASSFERSEWETQYF.

The V call is TRBV7-9, the J call TRBJ2-7, with a tentative D call TRBD1 (7 bases). In germline, CDR1 is SEHNR, CDR2 FQNEAQ (reference sequence). This CDR3 region has 14 residues. Between the trimmed V and J ends, which lost 2 bases and 7 bases, there was a span of 15 bases. The CDR3 is CASSLSGGRDEQYF. The CDR3 bases are TGTGCCAGCAGCTTATCAGGGGGGCGAGATGAGCAGTACTTC. The variable domain in full, completed from reference TRBV7-9 and TRBJ2-7, reads DTGVSQNPRHKITKRGQNVTFRCDPISEHNRLYWYRQTLGQGPEFLTYFQNEAQLEKSRLLSDRFSAERPKGSFSTLEIQRTEQGDSAMYLCASSLSGGRDEQYFGPGTRLTVT.

There are a few counts of this clone. This chain connects TRBV15 to TRBJ2-3; 14 nucleotides agree with TRBD2. V lost 1 base to trimming and J lost 0 bases; unmatched junction nucleotides: 6. Per germline, CDR1 LNHNV and CDR2 YYDKDF (reference sequence). This CDR3 has 19 amino acids. The CDR3, as DNA: TGTGCCACCAGCAGAGTGGGACTAGCGGGGGCCACTAGCACAGATACGCAGTATTTT. It specifies CATSRVGLAGATSTDTQYF.

The rearrangement links TRBV6-6 to TRBJ2-7; D may be TRBD1 (5 bases). CDR1 is MNHNY, CDR2 SVGAGI, per germline (reference sequence). The CDR3 extends over 15 amino acids. V lost 0 bases and J 3 bases, leaving 12 bases between the germline ends. CDR3 nucleotide sequence: TGTGCCAGCAGTTACTCGCAGGGTATCGGCTACGAGCAGTACTTC. This codes for CASSYSQGIGYEQYF.

This clone occurred once. The rearrangement joins TRBV19 to TRBJ2-5, with D possibly being TRBD1 (6 bases). This CDR3 has 14 amino acids. Germline-derived CDR1 and CDR2 are LNHDA and SQIVND (reference sequence). The V end lost 3 bases, the J end lost 9 bases, and 17 bases lay between the germline ends. CDR3 sequence: CASSIQGPSRAQYF. The DNA of the CDR3 is TGTGCCAGTAGTATCCAGGGGCCTTCGCGGGCCCAGTACTTC.

The chain carries TRBV27 and TRBJ2-1, with a tentative D call TRBD2 (6 bases). CDR3 size: 14 residues. V was shortened by 5 bases and J by 2 bases, with 10 bases between the two germline ends. The V gene's germline CDR1 is MNHEY and CDR2 SMNVEV (reference sequence). CDR3 amino acids: CASSGGTTYNEQFF. CDR3 bases: TGTGCCAGCAGTGGGGGGACCACCTACAATGAGCAGTTCTTC.

The chain carries TRBV30 and TRBJ2-7; tentative D call: TRBD2 (6 bases). CDR1 is GTSNPN, CDR2 SVGIG, per germline (reference sequence). The CDR3 is 17 residues long. V gave up 0 bases and J gave up 0 bases, with 18 bases separating them. The CDR3: CAWSVPFRLGSSYEQYF. The DNA for the CDR3 is TGTGCCTGGAGTGTACCTTTTCGACTAGGGAGCTCCTACGAGCAGTACTTC.

The chain links TRBV6-1 to TRBJ2-1, with D possibly TRBD2 on 5 matching bases. The CDR3 has 15 amino acids. Germline V gene lookup returns CDR1 MNHNS and CDR2 SASEGT. The germline V and J ends were trimmed by 0 bases and 7 bases, with 13 bases remaining between them. The CDR3 here is CASSEARWTGNEQFF. The CDR3 DNA sequence: TGTGCCAGCAGTGAAGCCCGGTGGACGGGGAATGAGCAGTTCTTC.

The genes are TRBV29-1 and TRBJ1-2; D is ambiguous. V was clipped by 6 bases and J by 3 bases, with 8 bases between them. Germline V CDR1 and CDR2: SQVTM, ANQGSEA. The CDR3 has 11 amino acids. The DNA for the CDR3 is TGCAGCGTCACCGGAGACTATGGCTACACCTTC. It translates to CSVTGDYGYTF.

The chain has TRBV6-1 and TRBJ2-5; TRBD1 matches 7 bases. Germline V gives CDR1 MNHNS, CDR2 SASEGT. V dropped 6 bases and J dropped 3; count of bases not matched to a gene: 4. The CDR3 is 13 residues long. CDR3 bases: TGTGCCAGCAGGAAGACAGGGAAAGAGACCCAGTACTTC. It specifies CASRKTGKETQYF.

This chain joins TRBV30 and TRBJ2-6; 10 bases match TRBD2. V was clipped by 0 bases and J by 3 bases; unmatched bases: 5. CDR1 is GTSNPN and CDR2 is SVGIG in the germline V gene (reference sequence). CDR3 length: 17 residues. The CDR3 loop reads CAWSVQRGGVGANVLTF. The CDR3 DNA reads as TGTGCCTGGAGTGTTCAGCGGGGGGGCGTTGGGGCCAACGTCCTGACTTTC.

The J gene is TRBJ2-2, the V gene TRBV9; 14 positions agree with TRBD2. CDR1 is SGDLS, CDR2 YYNGEE, per germline. After removal of 3 bases from V and 6 bases from J, the junction contained 10 bases not matched to a gene. The CDR3 is made up of 18 amino acids. The CDR3 bases are TGTGCCAGCAGCGGAACCCCCCGGGGACTAGCGGGAGCCGGGGAGCTGTTTTTT. Protein product: CASSGTPRGLAGAGELFF.

This clone was seen more than once but under ten times. The rearrangement links TRBV5-1 to TRBJ2-7; 7 bases line up with TRBD1. The V gene's germline CDR1 is SGHRS and CDR2 YFSETQ. The CDR3 sequence is 16 residues long. Trimming at V came to 4 bases and at J to 0 bases, leaving 10 bases not matched to a gene. For the CDR3, the DNA is TGCGCCAGCAGCCAGGGACAGAGACAAGACTCCTACGAGCAGTACTTC. It translates to CASSQGQRQDSYEQYF. Full variable domain (missing parts from reference TRBV5-1 and TRBJ2-7): KAGVTQTPRYLIKTRGQQVTLSCSPISGHRSVSWYQQTPGQGLQFLFEYFSETQRNKGNFPGRFSGRQFSNSRSEMNVSTLELGDSALYLCASSQGQRQDSYEQYFGPGTRLTVT.

This rearrangement joins TRBV5-1 to TRBJ2-7; D is ambiguous. This CDR3 has 15 amino acids. V was clipped by 7 bases and J by 2 bases, with 19 bases between them. The germline gives CDR1 SGHRS, CDR2 YFSETQ. The CDR3 reads CASQYGIGGTYEQYF. The CDR3 nucleotides are TGCGCCAGCCAGTATGGTATTGGCGGAACCTACGAGCAGTACTTC.

The chain uses TRBV18 and TRBJ2-7, with D tentatively TRBD2 (5 bases). Trimming stripped 0 bases from V and 2 bases from J, with 8 bases between. Germline V gene sequence: CDR1 KGHSH, CDR2 LQKENI. This CDR3 has 14 amino acids. The CDR3, as DNA: TGTGCCAGCTCACCACCGAGCGGACCCTACGAGCAGTACTTC. Translation: CASSPPSGPYEQYF.

This rearrangement joins TRBV28 to TRBJ2-1; D possibly corresponds to TRBD2 (5 bases). Germline V gene data show CDR1 as MDHEN and CDR2 as SYDVKM. V was shortened by 5 bases and J by 0 bases, with 14 bases between the two germline ends. The CDR3 has 16 residues. The CDR3 DNA reads TGTGCCAGCAGTGGTCTACGTGGGAGCTCCTACAATGAGCAGTTCTTC. Translation: CASSGLRGSSYNEQFF.

The DNA for the CDR3 is TGTGCCACCAGCAGAGAGCGGGACAGGGGCACAGATACGCAGTATTTT. It codes for CATSRERDRGTDTQYF. The chain carries TRBV15 and TRBJ2-3; 9 bases match TRBD1. V lost 0 bases and J lost 1; bases outside the gene matches: 2. The CDR3 runs 16 residues. Germline V gene sequence: CDR1 LNHNV, CDR2 YYDKDF (reference sequence).

This rearrangement joins TRBV7-3 to TRBJ2-1; the match to TRBD2 covers 14 bases. Germline V gene data show CDR1 as SGHTA and CDR2 as FQGTGA. This CDR3 is 15 amino acids long. The ends lost 5 bases at V and 10 bases at J; junction bases unmatched: 7. CDR3 region: CASSPAGLAGDEQFF. The CDR3 DNA follows: TGTGCCAGCAGCCCCGCGGGACTAGCGGGAGACGAGCAGTTCTTC.

J is TRBJ2-1 and V is TRBV27; TRBD2 might be the D (6 bases). Germline assignment: CDR1 MNHEY and CDR2 SMNVEV (reference sequence). V was trimmed by 2 bases and J by 0 bases, leaving 14 bases between them. This CDR3 spans 17 amino acids. CDR3 amino acids: CASSLVGGGISYNEQFF. DNA of the CDR3: TGTGCCAGCAGTTTAGTAGGTGGCGGGATCTCCTACAATGAGCAGTTCTTC.

This chain links TRBV7-2 with TRBJ2-6; D gene unclear. This CDR3 region has 17 residues. The V end lost 5 bases, the J end lost 0 bases, and 14 bases lay between the germline ends. Germline V lookup: CDR1 SGHTA, CDR2 FQGNSA. The CDR3 DNA reads as TGTGCCAGCAGCCTGAGCCGTGCAGGCTCTGGGGCCAACGTCCTGACTTTC. Its translation is CASSLSRAGSGANVLTF.